The next 25 T cell receptor beta chains were all read from a single sample in a study of T cells in Graves' hyperthyroidism and ophthalmopathy. Researchers took RNA transcripts and amplified the TCR beta CDR3 regions from them. The HTBI set primed first-round TCR CDR3 RT-PCR. TCRdb processed the multiplex PCR reads anew with MiXCR; each CDR3 protein has one entry. The sample includes about 530,000 distinct CDR3 sequences, roughly 18% of them seen just once. The sequencing input was blood. The receptors shown here come from a woman younger than 35 with Graves' ophthalmopathy.

The table lists this clonotype with a few counts. A much larger clonotype is one base distant, so this may be a read error. The chain employs TRBV28 and TRBJ2-1; a weak D match, TRBD1 (6 bases). The V end was cut by 5 bases, the J end by 5 bases, with 10 bases between. CDR1 is MDHEN and CDR2 is SYDVKM in the germline V gene. The CDR3 spans 13 residues. The CDR3 protein is CASSIGQHNEQFF. In DNA form, the CDR3 reads TGTGCCAGCAGTATAGGACAGCACAATGAGCAGTTCTTC.

This clonotype was detected ten times or more. CDR3 sequence reads: CASLNRGNEKLFF. The CDR3 DNA follows: TGTGCCAGCTTGAACAGGGGGAATGAAAAACTGTTTTTT. This chain links TRBV6-1 with TRBJ1-4, with TRBD1 identical over 8 bases. Trimming cost V 8 bases and J 5 bases; bases outside gene matches: 4. The CDR3 has 13 residues. Germline V gene data show CDR1 as MNHNS and CDR2 as SASEGT.

The V gene is TRBV27, the J gene TRBJ2-2; tentative D call: TRBD1 (6 bases). Germline V gene lookup returns CDR1 MNHEY and CDR2 SMNVEV (reference sequence). V was shortened by 7 bases and J by 0 bases, with 15 bases between the two germline ends. The CDR3 has 16 amino acids. The CDR3 nucleotides are TGTGCCAGCACCTTAGAGGGACATCCGAACACCGGGGAGCTGTTTTTT. It yields the protein CASTLEGHPNTGELFF.

The V and J genes are TRBV28 and TRBJ1-4, with D uncertain. The CDR3 covers 15 residues. The germline V and J ends were trimmed by 10 bases and 0 bases, with 15 bases remaining between them. Germline-derived CDR1 and CDR2 are MDHEN and SYDVKM. CDR3 nucleotides: TGTGCCAACAGCATGCCGGGTTCAACTAATGAAAAACTGTTTTTT. This translates into CANSMPGSTNEKLFF.

This clonotype came up many times. V usage is TRBV18 and J usage is TRBJ2-1; 7 bases align to TRBD1. The junction had 8 bases not matched to a gene; V was cut back by 1 base and J by 5 bases. The CDR3 contains 16 residues. Germline CDR1 KGHSH, CDR2 LQKENI. The CDR3 sequence: CASSPLRRDRNNEQFF. CDR3 DNA sequence: TGTGCCAGCTCACCACTCCGCCGGGACAGAAACAATGAGCAGTTCTTC.

This clonotype was seen repeatedly, ten times or more. The chain combines TRBV28 with TRBJ2-7, with 8 bases matching TRBD2. This CDR3 has 14 residues. The V segment lost 5 bases and the J segment 3 bases; nucleotides outside the gene matches: 6. In germline, CDR1 is MDHEN, CDR2 SYDVKM. CDR3 in DNA: TGTGCCAGCAGTGAAATAGCGGGAAGCTACGAGCAGTACTTC. This codes for CASSEIAGSYEQYF.

The chain combines TRBV15 with TRBJ2-3, with 7 bases that match TRBD2. This CDR3 has 16 residues. Germline values: CDR1 LNHNV, CDR2 YYDKDF (reference sequence). V lost 3 bases to trimming and J lost 4 bases; unmatched junction nucleotides: 10. As DNA, the CDR3 is TGTGCCACCAGCAGGGATTCCACGGGAGGCTCAGATACGCAGTATTTT. Translating it yields CATSRDSTGGSDTQYF. Supplemented by reference TRBV15 and TRBJ2-3, the full variable domain reads DAMVIQNPRYQVTQFGKPVTLSCSQTLNHNVMYWYQQKSSQAPKLLFHYYDKDFNNEADTPDNFQSRRPNTSFCFLDIRSPGLGDTAMYLCATSRDSTGGSDTQYFGPGTRLTVL.

This clonotype was seen repeatedly, ten times or more. This chain connects TRBV9 to TRBJ1-1; TRBD1 aligns across 9 bases. V shed 3 bases and J 5 bases; nucleotides not matched to a gene: 8. This CDR3 contains 15 residues. Germline V gene sequence: CDR1 SGDLS, CDR2 YYNGEE. The CDR3 sequence: CASSGGTGRGTEAFF. DNA of the CDR3: TGTGCCAGCAGCGGAGGGACAGGGAGAGGAACTGAAGCTTTCTTT. Variable domain in full (rest from reference TRBV9 and TRBJ1-1): DSGVTQTPKHLITATGQRVTLRCSPRSGDLSVYWYQQSLDQGLQFLIQYYNGEERAKGNILERFSAQQFPDLHSELNLSSLELGDSALYFCASSGGTGRGTEAFFGQGTRLTVV.

Details on this clonotype: Its ends do not fully match the called genes, so a read error is possible. The rearrangement joins TRBV7-8 to TRBJ1-1, with a possible D match to TRBD1 (5 bases). Germline CDR1 is SGHVS and CDR2 is FQNEAQ. This CDR3 is 14 amino acids long. The CDR3 region is CAGSLGARETEAFF. The CDR3 nucleotides are TGTGCCGGCAGCTTAGGGGCCAGGGAGACTGAAGCTTTCTTT.

This clonotype was found many times. V and J are TRBV2 and TRBJ2-3, with 8 bases that match TRBD2. The CDR3 has 14 residues. Germline V gives CDR1 SNHLY, CDR2 FYNNEI. V shed 7 bases and J 6 bases; nucleotides not matched to a gene: 9. CDR3 in amino acids: CASTLLAVTDTQYF. The CDR3 DNA reads as TGTGCCAGCACGCTACTAGCGGTCACCGATACGCAGTATTTT.

This clonotype occurred many times. The gene calls are TRBV6-2 or TRBV6-3 and TRBJ2-7, with 7 bases identical to TRBD2. The CDR3 runs to 15 residues. V lost 8 bases, J lost 2 bases, and 12 bases stayed unmatched. The germline gives CDR1 MNHEY, CDR2 SVGEGT. The CDR3 sequence: CASGLGERVTYEQYF. The CDR3 DNA is TGTGCCAGCGGACTAGGGGAGCGGGTAACCTACGAGCAGTACTTC.

This clonotype was counted ten times or more. The gene calls are TRBV5-6 and TRBJ1-1; no reliable D call. There are 15 residues in the CDR3. Germline-derived CDR1 and CDR2 are SGHDT and YYEEEE. Between the trimmed V and J ends, which lost 0 bases and 4 bases, there was a span of 13 bases. CDR3 amino acids: CASSLARPQATEAFF. The CDR3 DNA sequence: TGTGCCAGCAGCTTGGCTCGGCCCCAGGCCACTGAAGCTTTCTTT.

This clonotype was seen many times. This chain links TRBV28 with TRBJ2-7; tentatively, D is TRBD2 (6 bases). The germline V gene has CDR1 MDHEN and CDR2 SYDVKM. The length of the CDR3 is 14 residues. The V gene lost 6 bases and the J gene lost 2 bases, with 14 bases spanning the gap. CDR3 sequence reads: CASSPRDFPYEQYF. The CDR3 nucleotides read TGTGCCAGCAGCCCGAGGGACTTTCCCTACGAGCAGTACTTC.

This clonotype occurred many times. This chain connects TRBV6-2 or TRBV6-3 to TRBJ2-1, with TRBD2 matching over 10 bases. V shed 5 bases, J shed 5 bases, and the junction held 3 bases outside the gene matches. The CDR3 runs to 14 residues. In germline, CDR1 is MNHEY, CDR2 SVGEGT. The CDR3: CASSQLAGHNEQFF. The DNA of the CDR3 is TGTGCCAGCAGTCAACTAGCGGGACACAATGAGCAGTTCTTC.

This clonotype was seen at least ten times. The chain is built from TRBV29-1 and TRBJ1-1; D unresolved. This CDR3 has 11 residues. Germline V lookup: CDR1 SQVTM, CDR2 ANQGSEA. V lost 6 bases, J lost 6 bases, and 11 bases lay in between. As DNA, the CDR3 is TGCAGCGTCGGTGTGGGTGCTGAAGCTTTCTTT. It encodes CSVGVGAEAFF.

V is TRBV3-2 and J is TRBJ1-1; the DNA was not compared with TRBD1, the D call given in the table. TRBV3-2 is classified as a pseudogene. This CDR3 has 17 amino acids. The CDR3 sequence: CASSQAQGRGGNTEAFF. CDR3 bases: TGTGCCAGCAGCCAAGCTCAGGGAAGGGGAGGGAACACTGAAGCTTTCTTT.

This clonotype showed up just once. The chain is built from TRBV7-9 and TRBJ2-1; 10 bases match TRBD2. Germline V gene lookup returns CDR1 SEHNR and CDR2 FQNEAQ (reference sequence). This CDR3 contains 14 residues. The V gene end was trimmed by 0 bases and the J gene end by 9 bases; junction bases not matched to a gene: 2. The CDR3 DNA is TGTGCCAGCAGCTTAGCCAGCGGGGGGGCTGAGCAGTTCTTC. Protein: CASSLASGGAEQFF.

This clonotype was counted only a few times. The gene calls are TRBV4-1 and TRBJ1-1; the D is unclear. V was cut by 1 base and J by 1 base, with 7 bases left in between. The CDR3 contains 14 residues. The germline V gene encodes CDR1 MGHRA and CDR2 YSYEKL. CDR3 in amino acids: CASSQVVRNTEAFF. CDR3 sequence (DNA): TGCGCCAGCAGCCAAGTAGTCCGGAACACTGAAGCTTTCTTT.

This clonotype showed up many times. V is TRBV11-2 and J is TRBJ1-1; 11 bases are a match to TRBD1. Germline CDR1 is SGHAT and CDR2 is FQNNGV. CDR3 length: 17 amino acids. The V and J ends lost 6 bases and 3 bases, in that order; junction bases with no gene match: 12. The CDR3 sequence is CASRFRTGGALDTEAFF. The CDR3 DNA reads as TGTGCCAGCAGGTTTAGGACAGGGGGCGCATTGGACACTGAAGCTTTCTTT.

J is TRBJ1-1 and V is TRBV5-8; a possible D gene is TRBD1 (5 bases). The CDR3 consists of 14 residues. The germline CDR1 and CDR2 sequences are SGHTS and YDEGEE. Trimming left V 4 bases short and J 1 base short, with 11 bases between. CDR3 sequence reads: CASSAIGGNTEAFF. CDR3 DNA sequence: TGTGCCAGCAGCGCCATTGGGGGGAACACTGAAGCTTTCTTT.

This clonotype was found many times. The gene calls are TRBV20-1 and TRBJ2-7, with 9 bases lining up with TRBD2. Per germline, CDR1 DFQATT and CDR2 SNEGSKA (reference sequence). This CDR3 has 13 residues. V gave up 6 bases and J gave up 0 bases; unmatched junction bases: 3. The CDR3 here is CSAWTSDSYEQYF. CDR3 sequence (DNA): TGCAGTGCGTGGACTAGCGACTCCTACGAGCAGTACTTC.

The V and J genes are TRBV29-1 and TRBJ2-7; D gene uncertain. V was cut by 4 bases and J by 4 bases, with 8 bases left in between. CDR3 length: 11 amino acids. CDR1 and CDR2 from the germline V gene are SQVTM and ANQGSEA. CDR3 nucleotides: TGCAGCGTTGGAGAACTTTACGAGCAGTACTTC. Protein product: CSVGELYEQYF.

This clonotype appeared many times. This chain links TRBV2 with TRBJ1-5; D is undetermined. With 5 bases removed from V and 1 base from J, the gap between germline ends came to 12 bases. CDR3 length: 15 residues. Germline assignment: CDR1 SNHLY and CDR2 FYNNEI. The CDR3 nucleotides are TGTGCCAGCAGTTCTGCAAGAGGGAGCAATCAGCCCCAGCATTTT. It encodes CASSSARGSNQPQHF.

A note on this clonotype: One end of the junction varies from germline; a read error may be responsible. The chain has TRBV7-9 and TRBJ2-5; 7 bases map to TRBD2. Per the germline V gene, CDR1 is SEHNR and CDR2 is FQNEAQ (reference sequence). The CDR3 has 14 amino acids. The CDR3 region has the DNA TGTGCCGGCAGCTTAATGGGGGGGGACGAGACCCAGTACTTC. Translation: CAGSLMGGDETQYF. Complete variable domain (other parts from reference TRBV7-9 and TRBJ2-5): DTGVSQNPRHKITKRGQNVTFRCDPISEHNRLYWYRQTLGQGPEFLTYFQNEAQLEKSRLLSDRFSAERPKGSFSTLEIQRTEQGDSAMYLCAGSLMGGDETQYFGPGTRLLVL.

The chain combines TRBV2 with TRBJ2-2, with D possibly matching TRBD1 (5 bases). The CDR3 has 14 amino acids. Germline-derived CDR1 and CDR2 are SNHLY and FYNNEI. The V end lost 4 bases, the J end lost 4 bases, and 10 bases lay between the germline ends. The CDR3: CASSVDRSTGELFF. CDR3 coding DNA: TGTGCCAGCAGTGTAGACAGATCCACCGGGGAGCTGTTTTTT.